A selection of T cell receptor beta chains follows, all from one sample in a study of Tregs in tolerant kidney transplant recipients. The repertoire was sequenced with immunoSEQ multiplex PCR; TCRdb's copy has only in-frame clones and lacks some. The table lists 75,000 to 85,000 clones, around 90% of them singletons. The material was Tregs from blood, obtained before the transplant. Every receptor here comes from a human donor who received a combined kidney and bone marrow transplant. The conserved cysteine and the conserved F or W are not part of the CDR3 here. Each record gives: J gene, D gene, V gene, CDR3 protein. D genes are given only for firm matches.

>TRBJ2-1|TRBD2|TRBV13
ASSLGSGTNEQF
>TRBJ1-2|-|TRBV2
ASSVGGRADYT
>-|TRBD2|TRBV19
ASSATLSGIEGEQY
>TRBJ2-5|-|TRBV5-1
ASSLAGETQY
>TRBJ2-7|-|TRBV10-3
AIANSRLSSYEQY
>TRBJ2-7|-|TRBV18
ASSPGKIYEQY
>TRBJ2-1|-|TRBV2
ATKSYNEQF
>TRBJ1-1|-|TRBV7-2
ASSSSHVGGRTEAF
>TRBJ1-6|-|TRBV6-5
ASSYINSPLH
>TRBJ2-7|TRBD2|TRBV10-1
ASSESGRDWEQY
>TRBJ2-7|TRBD1|TRBV6-5
ASSKTGGAPYEQY
>TRBJ2-7|TRBD2|TRBV28
ASSARLAGGRDEQY
>TRBJ2-1|-|TRBV18
ASSPSAPHEQF
>TRBJ1-5|-|TRBV27
ASSLASGNQPQH
>TRBJ1-2|TRBD1|TRBV6-6
ASSPTGGTRAGYT
>TRBJ2-7|-|TRBV19
ASSSYGEQY
>TRBJ2-7|-|TRBV7-9
ASSLTGPGDEQY
>TRBJ2-2|-|TRBV13
ASSAGDANTGELF
>TRBJ2-7|-|TRBV7-2
ASSSRVIYEQY
>TRBJ2-3|-|TRBV28
ASSQGGPPADTQY
>-|-|TRBV7-8
ASSLAGQAYEQY
>TRBJ2-3|-|TRBV5-1
ASSSRGDTDTQY
>TRBJ1-1|-|TRBV2
ASSDPGKPNTEAF
>TRBJ2-7|-|TRBV28
ASSPSGAYEQY
>TRBJ2-1|-|TRBV6-1
ASSFDWVAYNEQF
>TRBJ2-7|-|TRBV29-1
SVLGVPGGEQY
>TRBJ1-4|-|TRBV29-1
SGGRTNEKLF
>TRBJ1-4|-|TRBV6-1
ASSSGEVSEKLF
>TRBJ2-7|TRBD2|TRBV19
ASSLGLAGGKQY
>TRBJ2-1|TRBD1|TRBV2
ASSTGVVEQF
>TRBJ2-7|-|TRBV28
ASGRGYYEQY
>TRBJ2-7|TRBD1|TRBV5-8
ASSLAGTGKREQY
>TRBJ2-3|-|TRBV2
ASSEGTDTQY
>TRBJ1-2|-|TRBV5-1
ASREQGYNGYT